These 3 T cell receptor beta chains originate from one sample sequenced in a study of HIV-infected patients and healthy controls. Antiretroviral therapy had run roughly three months, about 14 weeks, before follow-up blood collection. The repertoire came from unfractionated whole blood and reflected all unsorted peripheral T cells. Reverse transcription used approximately 500 ng RNA and constant-region primers for alpha and beta. Using multiplexing indices, alpha and beta chain libraries were generated apart by chain-specific third strand synthesis. MiXCR, run by TCRdb on the 5' RACE reads, gives a single entry per CDR3 protein. The sample lists approximately 6,100 distinct CDR3 sequences, around 8.8% occurring once. The sample consisted of blood, taken during antiretroviral therapy. The source of these receptors is an adult with HIV infection.

Ten or more counts support this clonotype. This chain joins TRBV20-1 and TRBJ2-5; TRBD2 matches 14 bases. Germline CDR1 is DFQATT and CDR2 is SNEGSKA (reference sequence). V was pared by 6 bases and J by 3 bases, with 18 bases of the junction left unmatched. The CDR3 has 19 amino acids. The CDR3 reads CSAGRITDGLAGGEETQYF. The CDR3 coding sequence is TGCAGTGCCGGGAGGATAACGGACGGACTAGCGGGAGGTGAAGAGACCCAGTACTTC.

In its sample, this clonotype ranks as medium-sized. The chain employs TRBV12-3 or TRBV12-4 and TRBJ1-2, with D hard to call. The CDR3 has 15 residues. V was cut by 3 bases and J by 4 bases, with 15 bases left in between. The CDR3 reads CASSFEAALGYGYTF. For the CDR3, the DNA is TGTGCCAGCAGTTTCGAGGCAGCCTTAGGCTATGGCTACACCTTC.

The rearrangement links TRBV27 to TRBJ2-7, with TRBD2 identical over 10 bases. The CDR3 has 14 residues. Germline CDR1 reads MNHEY; CDR2 reads SMNVEV (reference sequence). After removal of 9 bases from V and 3 bases from J, the junction contained 8 bases not matched to a gene. The CDR3 loop is CASRELAGRYEQYF. CDR3 coding DNA: TGTGCCAGTAGGGAACTAGCGGGACGCTACGAGCAGTACTTC.